These 21 T cell receptor beta chains came from one sample sequenced in a study of cytomegalovirus exposure and HLA in healthy donors. With 60 Vbeta and 13 Jbeta primers, the PCR was carried out. TCRdb keeps only in-frame clones here, not all; method: immunoSEQ multiplex PCR. The data contain 95,000 to 150,000 clones, approximately 75% of them singletons. The material sequenced was PBMCs. These receptors were obtained from a man between 35 and 55 years old in good health and CMV-seronegative.

This chain connects TRBV29-1 to TRBJ2-5; 10 nucleotides align to TRBD2. CDR1 is SQVTM, CDR2 ANQGSEA, per germline. V dropped 1 base and J dropped 0; count of bases not matched to a gene: 14. The CDR3 has 19 amino acids. CDR3 nucleotide sequence: TGCAGCGTTGAAGGCCTAGCGGGGGAGTTCTATATGTACCAAGAGACCCAGTACTTC. This encodes CSVEGLAGEFYMYQETQYF.

The chain employs TRBV19 and TRBJ2-5; maybe TRBD1 (6 bases). Per the germline V gene, CDR1 is LNHDA and CDR2 is SQIVND (reference sequence). The V and J ends lost 0 bases and 7 bases respectively, with 15 bases between them. CDR3 length: 15 amino acids. CDR3 DNA sequence: TGTGCCAGTAGTATAGAGGGGACACCCCATGGGACCCAGTACTTC. This encodes CASSIEGTPHGTQYF.

The chain links TRBV5-1 to TRBJ2-7, with 13 bases aligning to TRBD2. This CDR3 comprises 16 residues. Germline CDR1 reads SGHRS; CDR2 reads YFSETQ. V dropped 4 bases and J dropped 2; count of bases not matched to a gene: 6. The CDR3 here is CASSLRTSGGTYEQYF. The DNA of the CDR3 is TGCGCCAGCAGCCTACGGACTAGCGGGGGCACCTACGAGCAGTACTTC.

A single count supports this clone. The chain employs TRBV29-1 and TRBJ1-2; D uncertain. V gave up 4 bases and J gave up 5 bases, with 11 bases separating them. The germline CDR1 and CDR2 sequences are SQVTM and ANQGSEA. This CDR3 region has 12 residues. CDR3 bases: TGCAGCGTTGGAGGGCGAGGGTATGGCTACACCTTC. It encodes CSVGGRGYGYTF.

The rearrangement joins TRBV9 to TRBJ2-7; possibly TRBD2 for D (6 bases). The germline V gene has CDR1 SGDLS and CDR2 YYNGEE. V dropped 1 base and J dropped 3 bases, with 14 bases sitting between them. The CDR3 is 15 residues long. This CDR3 is CASSVSFGGRYEQYF. The CDR3 DNA reads as TGTGCCAGCAGCGTAAGTTTCGGGGGACGCTACGAGCAGTACTTC.

The V and J genes are TRBV5-8 and TRBJ2-7, with 13 bases matching TRBD2. The length of the CDR3 is 15 residues. V shed 4 bases, J shed 4 bases, and the junction held 5 bases outside the gene matches. CDR1 and CDR2 (germline): SGHTS, YDEGEE. For the CDR3, the DNA is TGTGCCAGCAGCCAGCCGGGACTAGCGGGGTACGAGCAGTACTTC. This codes for CASSQPGLAGYEQYF. Variable domain in full (rest from reference TRBV5-8 and TRBJ2-7): EAGVTQSPTHLIKTRGQQATLRCSPISGHTSVYWYQQALGLGLQFLLWYDEGEERNRGNFPPRFSGRQFPNYSSELNVNALELEDSALYLCASSQPGLAGYEQYFGPGTRLTVT.

CDR3 DNA: TGCGCCAGCAGAATCGATACCGGCAATGAGCAGTTCTTC. It codes for CASRIDTGNEQFF. The chain carries TRBV5-1 and TRBJ2-1; no definite D call. Germline V gene lookup returns CDR1 SGHRS and CDR2 YFSETQ. The CDR3 covers 13 residues. With 5 bases removed from V and 6 bases from J, the gap between germline ends came to 12 bases.

This chain connects TRBV10-1 to TRBJ1-5, with 7 bases fitting TRBD1. V lost 6 bases, J lost 9 bases, and 8 bases stayed unmatched. The CDR3 loop spans 13 amino acids. Germline CDR1 reads WNHNN; CDR2 reads SYGVQD (reference sequence). The CDR3 protein is CASSEGTELPQHF. CDR3 DNA sequence: TGCGCCAGCAGCGAGGGGACAGAGCTGCCCCAGCATTTT.

The chain recombines TRBV6-5 with TRBJ2-3, with 8 bases lining up with TRBD2. The CDR3 has 15 amino acids. Germline V gene lookup returns CDR1 MNHEY and CDR2 SVGAGI. The V gene end was trimmed by 6 bases and the J gene end by 4 bases; junction bases not matched to a gene: 9. The CDR3 is CASRQRGMSADTQYF. DNA for the CDR3: TGTGCCAGCAGGCAGCGGGGGATGTCGGCAGATACGCAGTATTTT.

The V call is TRBV30, the J call TRBJ1-5; 7 bases are shared with TRBD1. The length of the CDR3 is 15 residues. The J segment lost 5 bases and the V segment lost 5 bases, leaving 12 bases of the junction unmatched. Germline lookup yields CDR1 GTSNPN and CDR2 SVGIG (reference sequence). The CDR3 region has the DNA TGTGCCTGGGGCCTAGGGGACAGACATTATCAGCCCCAGCATTTT. This codes for CAWGLGDRHYQPQHF.

This chain connects TRBV7-9 to TRBJ2-5; D ambiguous. CDR3 length equals 14 residues. V was clipped by 5 bases and J by 3 bases, with 13 bases between them. In germline, CDR1 is SEHNR, CDR2 FQNEAQ (reference sequence). The CDR3 is CASSLGPVKETQYF. As DNA, the CDR3 is TGTGCCAGCAGCCTAGGGCCAGTTAAAGAGACCCAGTACTTC.

The CDR3 is CASSQPGFNYGYTF. The CDR3 DNA follows: TGCGCCAGCAGCCAACCGGGATTTAACTATGGCTACACCTTC. This chain connects TRBV4-1 to TRBJ1-2; D gene unclear. Looked up from germline, CDR1 is MGHRA and CDR2 is YSYEKL. The CDR3 is 14 residues long. The V and J ends lost 2 bases and 1 base respectively, with 8 bases between them.

Here the CDR3 reads CASSLQDPRNQPQHF. The CDR3 nucleotides are TGTGCCAGCAGTCTACAGGATCCGCGCAATCAGCCCCAGCATTTT. This sequence joins TRBV27 and TRBJ1-5, with a possible D match to TRBD1 (5 bases). V was trimmed by 5 bases and J by 2 bases, leaving 13 bases between them. The CDR3 extends over 15 amino acids. Germline V gives CDR1 MNHEY, CDR2 SMNVEV (reference sequence).

The chain is built from TRBV12-5 and TRBJ2-2, with TRBD1 as a possible D gene (6 bases). This CDR3 spans 14 amino acids. Trimming left V 5 bases short and J 3 bases short, with 10 bases between. Germline values: CDR1 LGHNT, CDR2 FRNRAP. For the CDR3, the DNA is TGTGCTAGTGGTCCGAACAGGGACACCGGGGAGCTGTTTTTT. The encoded protein is CASGPNRDTGELFF.

J is TRBJ1-2 and V is TRBV18; TRBD1 might be the D (6 bases). The V end lost 2 bases, the J end lost 3 bases, and 13 bases lay between the germline ends. There are 15 residues in the CDR3. CDR1 KGHSH and CDR2 LQKENI come from the germline V gene. The CDR3 loop is CASSPAGVGDYGYTF. The CDR3 DNA reads as TGTGCCAGCTCACCAGCAGGGGTTGGGGACTATGGCTACACCTTC.

This clone was detected once. This sequence joins TRBV6-1 and TRBJ1-1, with D uncertain. V was clipped by 2 bases and J by 2 bases, with 15 bases between them. The V gene's germline CDR1 is MNHNS and CDR2 SASEGT. The CDR3 has 16 residues. CDR3: CASSETFVIINTEAFF. In DNA form, the CDR3 reads TGTGCCAGCAGTGAAACTTTCGTCATAATAAACACTGAAGCTTTCTTT.

The gene calls are TRBV30 and TRBJ1-3; 11 positions match TRBD1. The CDR3 spans 15 residues. J lost 0 bases, V lost 6 bases, and 4 bases had no gene match. CDR1 GTSNPN and CDR2 SVGIG come from the germline V gene (reference sequence). CDR3 coding DNA: TGTGCCTGCGGGACAGGGGGGAACTCTGGAAACACCATATATTTT. This gives the protein CACGTGGNSGNTIYF. Full variable domain (missing parts from reference TRBV30 and TRBJ1-3): SQTIHQWPATLVQPVGSPLSLECTVEGTSNPNLYWYRQAAGRGLQLLFYSVGIGQISSEVPQNLSASRPQDRQFILSSKKLLLSDSGFYLCACGTGGNSGNTIYFGEGSWLTVV.

The chain employs TRBV6-5 and TRBJ1-3; D gene ambiguous. This CDR3 spans 14 amino acids. The germline V gene encodes CDR1 MNHEY and CDR2 SVGAGI. Trimming left V 7 bases short and J 0 bases short, with 10 bases between. The CDR3 protein is CASTTVSSGNTIYF. As DNA, the CDR3 is TGTGCCAGCACAACAGTTAGCTCTGGAAACACCATATATTTT.

This sequence joins TRBV9 and TRBJ2-3; 14 positions match TRBD2. The CDR3 totals 17 residues. V shed 0 bases, J shed 5 bases, and the junction held 5 bases outside the gene matches. The V gene's germline CDR1 is SGDLS and CDR2 YYNGEE. The CDR3 nucleotides are TGTGCCAGCAGCGTAGGGGGGACTAGCGGGGGTGGAGATACGCAGTATTTT. It encodes CASSVGGTSGGGDTQYF. Variable domain in full (rest from reference TRBV9 and TRBJ2-3): DSGVTQTPKHLITATGQRVTLRCSPRSGDLSVYWYQQSLDQGLQFLIQYYNGEERAKGNILERFSAQQFPDLHSELNLSSLELGDSALYFCASSVGGTSGGGDTQYFGPGTRLTVL.

V usage is TRBV7-3 and J usage is TRBJ1-3, with 9 nucleotides matching TRBD1. J lost 2 bases, V lost 5 bases, and 7 bases had no gene match. The CDR3 extends over 16 amino acids. The germline V gene has CDR1 SGHTA and CDR2 FQGTGA. In DNA, the CDR3 is TGTGCCAGCAGCGATCCGGGACAGGGCGCTGGAAACACCATATATTTT. It translates to CASSDPGQGAGNTIYF.

This clone was detected only a few times. V is TRBV15 and J is TRBJ2-7; D may be TRBD2 (5 bases). The CDR3 runs 14 residues. CDR1 and CDR2 from the germline V gene are LNHNV and YYDKDF (reference sequence). Trimming took off 8 bases at V and 4 bases at J, with 18 bases between the two ends. The CDR3 region is CATGEGRARYEQYF. The DNA of the CDR3 is TGTGCCACCGGAGAGGGTAGGGCTAGATACGAGCAGTACTTC. The full variable domain, with the rest looked up from reference TRBV15 and TRBJ2-7, is DAMVIQNPRYQVTQFGKPVTLSCSQTLNHNVMYWYQQKSSQAPKLLFHYYDKDFNNEADTPDNFQSRRPNTSFCFLDIRSPGLGDTAMYLCATGEGRARYEQYFGPGTRLTVT.